The sequence of this T cell receptor (beta chain) was determined in a study of early T cells in non-severe SARS-CoV-2 infection. Study information: Sequenced material consisted of bulk RNA (from unsorted whole blood), and chains were unpaired. Study results and limitations: In VDJdb matching, anti-spike CD8 responses were favored while private and CD4 specificities went missing.

This clonotype was observed many times. Its cognate antigen is unknown. At one end, the junction sequence differs from germline, possibly due to a read error. Individual cDNA molecules were tagged with unique molecular identifiers, the study reported. TCRdb processed the 5' RACE reads anew with MiXCR; each CDR3 protein has one entry. The table has some 50,000 distinct CDR3 sequences, less than 4.5% seen once; the top ten hold 5% to 6.5%. CDR3 length: 15 amino acids. Germline CDR1 reads DFQATT; CDR2 reads SNEGSKA (reference sequence). Input material: whole blood. This chain joins TRBV20-1 and TRBJ2-5, with TRBD2 matching 10 bases. The TCR sequence derives from an adult who was a healthcare worker with PCR-confirmed SARS-CoV-2 infection or an uninfected control (not recorded which). The CDR3 DNA reads TGCAGTACTAGTACTAGCGGGAACGTAAGAGAGACCCAGTACTTC. Translation: CSTSTSGNVRETQYF.